This T cell receptor beta chain derives from a study of blood T cell repertoires in COVID-19. Overall study context: T cells, B-cell-depleted T cells, or PBMCs provided the cDNA or gDNA that served as material.

Cohorts were based on clinical histories the participants reported. Exposed participants encountered a COVID-19 case during the 2 weeks preceding study entry. Here immunoSEQ multiplex PCR was the method, and the copy in TCRdb shows in-frame clones only, minus some. The sample lists about 180,000 clones, over 70% occurring once. There are a few counts of this clone. This receptor was taken from a man between 60 and 70 years old who had been exposed to COVID-19. Sequenced: PBMCs or T cells enriched from blood (not recorded which).

In nucleotides, the CDR3 is TGTGCCAGCAGCCCTCGAGCCCGCACAGGGCCTTTGACCTACGAGCAGTACTTC. Protein: CASSPRARTGPLTYEQYF. The gene calls are TRBV9 and TRBJ2-7; possibly TRBD1 for D (6 bases). This CDR3 has 18 amino acids. CDR1 SGDLS and CDR2 YYNGEE come from the germline V gene. The V end was cut by 4 bases, the J end by 2 bases, with 25 bases between.